This T cell receptor beta chain was recorded in a study of regulatory T cells in long-lasting Graves disease. Building the TCR beta libraries relied on iRepertoire HTBI primers, and CDR3 regions underwent Arm-PCR. In the authors' workflow: Identification of gene segments yielded approximately 62 TRBV and about 14 TRBJ across samples. TCRdb analysed the multiplex PCR reads with MiXCR anew, one entry per CDR3 protein. It is TCRdb's table, rather than the study itself, that gives the V and J calls and clone size. Of roughly 320,000 distinct CDR3 sequences listed, 16% are singletons. The ends were cut back, 4 bases at V and 4 bases at J, with 15 bases in the middle. Germline-derived CDR1 and CDR2 are MNHEY and SMNVEV (reference sequence). The CDR3 contains 15 residues. Time point meaning: newly diagnosed GD, antithyroid drugs for less than 3 months. PBMC RNA was the source of the TCR library. The sample holds many counts of this clonotype.

A further study also used this sample, focusing on T cells in Graves' hyperthyroidism and ophthalmopathy. That source notes: Diagnoses used clinical symptoms, serum thyroxine and TRAb, thyroid ultrasound and orbital computed tomography.

Sample: peripheral blood mononuclear cells (PBMCs), taken at new diagnosis, from a patient treated with antithyroid drugs. The rearrangement links TRBV27 to TRBJ2-3; D tentatively fits TRBD1 or TRBD2 (6 bases each). This TCR came from a middle-aged man with Graves disease. CDR3 nucleotide sequence: TGTGCCAGCAGTTACGGGGGCGGGTTCTCAGATACGCAGTATTTT. This sequence encodes CASSYGGGFSDTQYF.